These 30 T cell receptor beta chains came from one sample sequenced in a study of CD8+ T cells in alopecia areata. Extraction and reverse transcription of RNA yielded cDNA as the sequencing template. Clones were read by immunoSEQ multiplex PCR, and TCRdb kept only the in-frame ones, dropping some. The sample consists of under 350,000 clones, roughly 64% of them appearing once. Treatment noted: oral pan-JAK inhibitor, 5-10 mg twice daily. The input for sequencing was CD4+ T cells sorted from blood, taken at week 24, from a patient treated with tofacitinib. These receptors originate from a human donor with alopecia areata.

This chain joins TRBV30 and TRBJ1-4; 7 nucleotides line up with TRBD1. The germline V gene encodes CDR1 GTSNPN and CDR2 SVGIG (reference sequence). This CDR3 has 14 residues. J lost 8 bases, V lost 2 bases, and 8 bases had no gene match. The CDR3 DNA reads TGTGCCTGGAGTCTTAGACAGGGCCAGGAAAAACTGTTTTTT. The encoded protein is CAWSLRQGQEKLFF.

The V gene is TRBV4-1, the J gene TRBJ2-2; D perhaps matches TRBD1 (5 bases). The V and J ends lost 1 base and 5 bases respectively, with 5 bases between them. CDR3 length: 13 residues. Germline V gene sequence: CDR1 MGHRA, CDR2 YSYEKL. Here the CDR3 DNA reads TGCGCCAGCAGCCAAGGACAGACCGGGGAGCTGTTTTTT. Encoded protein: CASSQGQTGELFF.

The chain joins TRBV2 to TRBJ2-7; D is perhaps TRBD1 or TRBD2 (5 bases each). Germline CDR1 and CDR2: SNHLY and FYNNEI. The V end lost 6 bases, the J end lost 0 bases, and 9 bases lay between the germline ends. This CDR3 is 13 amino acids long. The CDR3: CASSGTYSYEQYF. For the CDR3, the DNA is TGTGCCAGCAGCGGGACCTACTCCTACGAGCAGTACTTC.

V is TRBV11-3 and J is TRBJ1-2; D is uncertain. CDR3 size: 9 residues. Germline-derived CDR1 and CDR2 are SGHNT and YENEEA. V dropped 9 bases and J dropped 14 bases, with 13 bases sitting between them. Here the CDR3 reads CARALLGTF. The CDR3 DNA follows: TGTGCCAGGGCTCTCTTGGGTACCTTC.

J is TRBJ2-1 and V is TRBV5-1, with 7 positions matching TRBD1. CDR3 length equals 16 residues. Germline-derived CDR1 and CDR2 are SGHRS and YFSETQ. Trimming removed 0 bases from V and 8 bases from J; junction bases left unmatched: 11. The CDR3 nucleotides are TGCGCCAGCAGCTTGGGGACAGGCGAGGTCTGGGATGAGCAGTTCTTC. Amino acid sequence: CASSLGTGEVWDEQFF.

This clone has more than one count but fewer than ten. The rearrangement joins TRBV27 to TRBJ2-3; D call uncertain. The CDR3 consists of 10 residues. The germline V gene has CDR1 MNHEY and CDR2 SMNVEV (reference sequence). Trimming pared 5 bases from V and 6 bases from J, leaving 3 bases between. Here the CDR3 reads CASSKDTQYF. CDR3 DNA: TGTGCCAGCAGTAAGGATACGCAGTATTTT.

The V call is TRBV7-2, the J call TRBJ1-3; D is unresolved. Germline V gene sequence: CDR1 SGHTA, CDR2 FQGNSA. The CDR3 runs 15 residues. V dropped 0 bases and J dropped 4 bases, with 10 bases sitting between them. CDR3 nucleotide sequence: TGTGCCAGCAGCTTAGCGGGTCCAATAGGAAACACCATATATTTT. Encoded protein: CASSLAGPIGNTIYF. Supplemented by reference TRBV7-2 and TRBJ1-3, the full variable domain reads GAGVSQSPSNKVTEKGKDVELRCDPISGHTALYWYRQSLGQGLEFLIYFQGNSAPDKSGLPSDRFSAERTGGSVSTLTIQRTQQEDSAVYLCASSLAGPIGNTIYFGEGSWLTVV.

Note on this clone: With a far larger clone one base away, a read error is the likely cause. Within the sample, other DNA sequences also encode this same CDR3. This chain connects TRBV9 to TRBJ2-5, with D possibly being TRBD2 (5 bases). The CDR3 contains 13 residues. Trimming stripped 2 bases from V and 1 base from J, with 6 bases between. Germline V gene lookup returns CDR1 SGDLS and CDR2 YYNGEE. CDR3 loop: CASSVGGQETQYF. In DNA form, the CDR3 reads TGTGCCAGCAGCGTTGGAGGCCAAGAGACCCAGTACTTC.

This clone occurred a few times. The CDR3 loop is CSVQERVGNTEAFF. The DNA for the CDR3 is TGCAGCGTCCAGGAAAGGGTTGGGAACACTGAAGCTTTCTTT. The chain links TRBV29-1 to TRBJ1-1; D is undetermined. CDR3 length: 14 amino acids. CDR1 SQVTM and CDR2 ANQGSEA come from the germline V gene. V lost 6 bases to trimming and J lost 1 base, with 15 bases between them.

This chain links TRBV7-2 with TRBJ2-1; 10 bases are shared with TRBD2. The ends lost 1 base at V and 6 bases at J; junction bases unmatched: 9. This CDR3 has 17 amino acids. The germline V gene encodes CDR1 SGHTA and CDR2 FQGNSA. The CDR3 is CASSLDPPAGGRNEQFF. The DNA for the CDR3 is TGTGCCAGCAGCTTAGATCCTCCAGCGGGGGGGCGCAATGAGCAGTTCTTC. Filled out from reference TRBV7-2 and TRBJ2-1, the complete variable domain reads GAGVSQSPSNKVTEKGKDVELRCDPISGHTALYWYRQSLGQGLEFLIYFQGNSAPDKSGLPSDRFSAERTGGSVSTLTIQRTQQEDSAVYLCASSLDPPAGGRNEQFFGPGTRLTVL.

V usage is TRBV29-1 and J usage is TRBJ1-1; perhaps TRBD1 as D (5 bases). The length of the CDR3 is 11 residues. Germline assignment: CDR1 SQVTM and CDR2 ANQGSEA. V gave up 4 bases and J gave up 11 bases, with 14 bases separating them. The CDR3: CSVGLGHAAFF. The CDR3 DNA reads TGCAGCGTTGGTCTGGGGCATGCGGCTTTCTTT. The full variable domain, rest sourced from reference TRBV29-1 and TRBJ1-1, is SAVISQKPSRDICQRGTSLTIQCQVDSQVTMMFWYRQQPGQSLTLIATANQGSEATYESGFVIDKFPISRPNLTFSTLTVSNMSPEDSSIYLCSVGLGHAAFFGQGTRLTVV.

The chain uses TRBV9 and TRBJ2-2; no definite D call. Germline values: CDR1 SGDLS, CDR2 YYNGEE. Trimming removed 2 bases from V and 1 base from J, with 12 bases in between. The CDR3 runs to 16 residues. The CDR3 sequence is CASSVTAILNTGELFF. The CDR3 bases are TGTGCCAGCAGCGTTACAGCCATATTGAACACCGGGGAGCTGTTTTTT.

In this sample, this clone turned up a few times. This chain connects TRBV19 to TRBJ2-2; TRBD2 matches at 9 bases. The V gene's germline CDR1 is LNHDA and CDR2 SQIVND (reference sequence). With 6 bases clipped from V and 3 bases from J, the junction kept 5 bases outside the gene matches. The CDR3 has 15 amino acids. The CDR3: CASRSSGADTGELFF. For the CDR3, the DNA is TGTGCCAGTAGATCTAGCGGGGCGGACACCGGGGAGCTGTTTTTT.

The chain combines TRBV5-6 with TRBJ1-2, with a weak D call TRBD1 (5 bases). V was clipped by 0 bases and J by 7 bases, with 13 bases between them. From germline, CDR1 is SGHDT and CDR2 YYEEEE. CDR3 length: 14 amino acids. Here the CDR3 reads CASSLGGTGAGYTF. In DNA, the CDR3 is TGTGCCAGCAGCTTGGGAGGGACGGGCGCTGGCTACACCTTC.

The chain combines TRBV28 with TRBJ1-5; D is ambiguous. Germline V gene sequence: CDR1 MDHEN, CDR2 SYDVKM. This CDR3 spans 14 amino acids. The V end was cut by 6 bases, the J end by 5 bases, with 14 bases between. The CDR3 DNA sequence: TGTGCCAGCAGAACCGGCAGGAATTATCAGCCCCAGCATTTT. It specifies CASRTGRNYQPQHF.

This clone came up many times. Written as DNA, the CDR3 is TGTGCCAGCCGACAGGGACGTAGCACAGATACGCAGTATTTT. It is translated as CASRQGRSTDTQYF. The gene calls are TRBV6-5 and TRBJ2-3; 7 bases are shared with TRBD1. V trimming: 8 bases; J trimming: 0 bases; junction bases outside the gene matches: 5. Germline lookup yields CDR1 MNHEY and CDR2 SVGAGI. The CDR3 consists of 14 residues.

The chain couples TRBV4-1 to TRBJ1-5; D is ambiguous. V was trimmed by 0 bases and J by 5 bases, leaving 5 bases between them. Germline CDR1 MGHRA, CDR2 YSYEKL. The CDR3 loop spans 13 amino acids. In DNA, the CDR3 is TGCGCCAGCAGCCAAGAGCCCTATCAGCCCCAGCATTTT. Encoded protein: CASSQEPYQPQHF.

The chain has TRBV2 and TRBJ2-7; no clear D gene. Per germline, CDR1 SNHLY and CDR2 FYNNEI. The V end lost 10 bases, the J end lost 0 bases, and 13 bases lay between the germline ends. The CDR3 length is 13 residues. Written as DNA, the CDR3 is TGTGCCATCTACCTTAGGAGCTCCTACGAGCAGTACTTC. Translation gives CAIYLRSSYEQYF.

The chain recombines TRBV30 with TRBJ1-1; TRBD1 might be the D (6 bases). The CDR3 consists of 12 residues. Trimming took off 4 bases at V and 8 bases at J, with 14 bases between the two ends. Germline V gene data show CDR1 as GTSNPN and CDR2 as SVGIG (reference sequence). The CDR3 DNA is TGTGCCTGGACCACGGTGGGGACAGAAGCTTTCTTT. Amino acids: CAWTTVGTEAFF.

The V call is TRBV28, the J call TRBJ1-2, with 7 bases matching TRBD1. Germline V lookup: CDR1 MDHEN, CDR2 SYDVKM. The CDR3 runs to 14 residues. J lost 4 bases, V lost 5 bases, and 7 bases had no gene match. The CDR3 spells CASSIGTDGYGYTF. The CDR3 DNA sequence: TGTGCCAGCAGTATAGGGACAGATGGCTATGGCTACACCTTC.

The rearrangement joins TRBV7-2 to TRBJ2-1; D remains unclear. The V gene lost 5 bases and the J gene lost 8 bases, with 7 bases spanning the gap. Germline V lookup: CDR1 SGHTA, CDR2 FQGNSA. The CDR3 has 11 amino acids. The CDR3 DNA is TGTGCCAGCAGCCTCTCCCATGAGCAGTTCTTC. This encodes CASSLSHEQFF.

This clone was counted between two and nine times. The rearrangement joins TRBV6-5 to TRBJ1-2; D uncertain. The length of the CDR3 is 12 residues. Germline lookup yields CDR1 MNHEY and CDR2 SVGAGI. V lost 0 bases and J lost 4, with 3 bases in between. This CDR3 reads CASSYSGYGYTF. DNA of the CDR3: TGTGCCAGCAGTTACTCGGGCTATGGCTACACCTTC.

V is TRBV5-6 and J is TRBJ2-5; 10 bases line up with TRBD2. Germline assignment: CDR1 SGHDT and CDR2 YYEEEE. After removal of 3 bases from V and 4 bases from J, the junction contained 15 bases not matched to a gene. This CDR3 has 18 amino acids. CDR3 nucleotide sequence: TGTGCCAGCAGCTCGTTGATCTTTAGCGGGGGGACGCTAGAGACCCAGTACTTC. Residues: CASSSLIFSGGTLETQYF.

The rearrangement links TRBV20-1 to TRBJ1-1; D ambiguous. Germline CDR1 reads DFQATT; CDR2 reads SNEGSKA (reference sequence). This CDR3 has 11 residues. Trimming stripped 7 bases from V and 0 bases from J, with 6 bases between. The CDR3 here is CSGELNTEAFF. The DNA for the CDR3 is TGCAGTGGAGAGCTGAACACTGAAGCTTTCTTT.

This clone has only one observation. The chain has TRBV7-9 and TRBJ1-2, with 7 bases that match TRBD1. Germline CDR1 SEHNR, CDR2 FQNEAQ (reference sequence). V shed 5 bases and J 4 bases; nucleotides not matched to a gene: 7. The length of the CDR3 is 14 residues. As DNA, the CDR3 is TGTGCCAGCAGCCGGGACAGTGAGATCTATGGCTACACCTTC. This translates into CASSRDSEIYGYTF.

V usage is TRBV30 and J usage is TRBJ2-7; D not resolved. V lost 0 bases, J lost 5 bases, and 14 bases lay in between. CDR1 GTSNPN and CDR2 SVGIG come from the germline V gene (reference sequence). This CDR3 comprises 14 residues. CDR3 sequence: CAWSVLITGDEQYF. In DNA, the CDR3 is TGTGCCTGGAGTGTGTTAATAACCGGCGACGAGCAGTACTTC. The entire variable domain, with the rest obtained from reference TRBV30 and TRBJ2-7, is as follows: SQTIHQWPATLVQPVGSPLSLECTVEGTSNPNLYWYRQAAGRGLQLLFYSVGIGQISSEVPQNLSASRPQDRQFILSSKKLLLSDSGFYLCAWSVLITGDEQYFGPGTRLTVT.

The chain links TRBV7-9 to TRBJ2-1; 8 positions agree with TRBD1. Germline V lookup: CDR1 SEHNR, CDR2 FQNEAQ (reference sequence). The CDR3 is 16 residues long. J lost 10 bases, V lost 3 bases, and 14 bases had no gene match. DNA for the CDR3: TGTGCCAGCAGCTTGCAGACAGGGGTTGTTGGCCGAGAGCAGTTCTTC. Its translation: CASSLQTGVVGREQFF.

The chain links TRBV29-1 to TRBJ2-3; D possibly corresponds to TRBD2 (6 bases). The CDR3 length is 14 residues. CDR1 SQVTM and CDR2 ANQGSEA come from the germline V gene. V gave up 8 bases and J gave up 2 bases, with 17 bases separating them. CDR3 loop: CSFFLTSVTDTQYF. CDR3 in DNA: TGCAGCTTCTTCTTGACTAGTGTCACAGATACGCAGTATTTT.

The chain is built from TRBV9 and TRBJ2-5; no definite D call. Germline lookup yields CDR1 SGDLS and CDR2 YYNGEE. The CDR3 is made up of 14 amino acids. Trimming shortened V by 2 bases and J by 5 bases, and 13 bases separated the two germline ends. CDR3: CASSVGRNGETQYF. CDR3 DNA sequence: TGTGCCAGCAGCGTCGGTAGAAATGGGGAGACCCAGTACTTC. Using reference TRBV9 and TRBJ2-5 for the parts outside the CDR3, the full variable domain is DSGVTQTPKHLITATGQRVTLRCSPRSGDLSVYWYQQSLDQGLQFLIQYYNGEERAKGNILERFSAQQFPDLHSELNLSSLELGDSALYFCASSVGRNGETQYFGPGTRLLVL.

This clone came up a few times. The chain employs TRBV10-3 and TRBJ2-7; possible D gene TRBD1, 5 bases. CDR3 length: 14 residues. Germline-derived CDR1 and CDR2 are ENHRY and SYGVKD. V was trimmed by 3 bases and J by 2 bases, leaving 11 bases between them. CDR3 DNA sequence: TGTGCCATCAGTGAAGGAGAGACAGCCTACGAGCAGTACTTC. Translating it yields CAISEGETAYEQYF.